This entry features one TCR beta chain sequence. This sample was included in a study of CD8 T cells in Susac syndrome. In the study overall: At the time their blood was drawn, patients with Susac syndrome were either therapy-naive, on corticosteroids (with some of them also receiving intravenous immunoglobulin), or on intravenous immunoglobulin alone.

Random hexamers served to reverse transcribe roughly 0.45 to 1 ug RNA. TCRdb reprocessed the immunoSEQ multiplex PCR reads with MiXCR, giving one entry per CDR3 protein. The data show under 200,000 distinct CDR3 sequences, with around 94% seen just once and more than 0.095% held by the top ten. The Susac syndrome patients fit the recently defined diagnostic criteria for definite or probable disease. While CD8+ and CD4+ T cells were isolated negatively, TEMRA cells were enriched by FACS. The trim removed 0 bases at V and 3 bases at J, leaving 5 bases unmatched. CDR1 and CDR2 (germline): SGHKS, YYEKEE (reference sequence). The CDR3 spans 15 residues.

The sequencing input was CD4+ T cells from PBMCs. This TCR was recovered from a human donor with Susac syndrome. This sequence joins TRBV5-5 and TRBJ1-2; 7 positions agree with TRBD1. CDR3 residues: CASSLATGRDYGYTF. CDR3 bases: TGTGCCAGCAGCTTGGCGACAGGGAGGGACTATGGCTACACCTTC.